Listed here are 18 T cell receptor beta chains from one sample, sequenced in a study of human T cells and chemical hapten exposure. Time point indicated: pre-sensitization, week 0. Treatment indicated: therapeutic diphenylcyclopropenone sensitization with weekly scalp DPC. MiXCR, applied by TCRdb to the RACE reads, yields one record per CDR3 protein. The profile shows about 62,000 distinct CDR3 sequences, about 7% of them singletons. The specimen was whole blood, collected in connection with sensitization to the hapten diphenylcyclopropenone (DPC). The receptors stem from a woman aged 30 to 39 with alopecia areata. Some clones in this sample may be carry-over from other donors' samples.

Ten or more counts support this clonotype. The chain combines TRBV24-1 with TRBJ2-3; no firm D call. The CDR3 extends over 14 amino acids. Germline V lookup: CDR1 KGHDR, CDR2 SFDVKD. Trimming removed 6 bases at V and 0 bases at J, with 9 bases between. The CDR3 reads CATSPKTSTDTQYF. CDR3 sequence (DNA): TGTGCCACCAGTCCTAAGACTAGCACAGATACGCAGTATTTT.

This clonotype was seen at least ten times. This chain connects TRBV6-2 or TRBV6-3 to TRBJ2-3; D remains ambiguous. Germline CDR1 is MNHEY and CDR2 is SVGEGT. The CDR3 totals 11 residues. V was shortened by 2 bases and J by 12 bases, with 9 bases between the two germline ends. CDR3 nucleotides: TGTGCCAGCAGTTACAGGGCCCAACAGTATTTT. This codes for CASSYRAQQYF.

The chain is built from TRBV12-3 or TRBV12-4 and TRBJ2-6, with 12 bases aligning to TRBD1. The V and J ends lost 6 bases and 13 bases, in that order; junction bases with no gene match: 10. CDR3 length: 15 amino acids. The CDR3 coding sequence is TGTGCCAGCAGAGACGGGACAGGGGGCTCATTTGTCCTGACTTTC. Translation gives CASRDGTGGSFVLTF.

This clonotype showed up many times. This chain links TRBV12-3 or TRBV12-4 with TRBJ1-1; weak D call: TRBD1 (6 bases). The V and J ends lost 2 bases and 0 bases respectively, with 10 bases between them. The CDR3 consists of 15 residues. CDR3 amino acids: CASSLLGALNTEAFF. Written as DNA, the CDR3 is TGTGCCAGCAGTTTACTGGGGGCCCTGAACACTGAAGCTTTCTTT.

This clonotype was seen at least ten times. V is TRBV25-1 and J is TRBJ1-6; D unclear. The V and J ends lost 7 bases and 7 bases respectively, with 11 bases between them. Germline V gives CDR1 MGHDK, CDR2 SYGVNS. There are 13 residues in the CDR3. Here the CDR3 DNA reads TGTGCCAGCACCCGAGGAGGAAATTCACCCCTCCACTTT. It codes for CASTRGGNSPLHF.

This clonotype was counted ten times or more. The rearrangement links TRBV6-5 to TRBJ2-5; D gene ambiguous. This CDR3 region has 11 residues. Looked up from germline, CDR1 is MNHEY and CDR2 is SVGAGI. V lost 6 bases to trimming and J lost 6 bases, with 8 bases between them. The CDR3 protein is CASSSEKTQYF. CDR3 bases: TGTGCCAGCAGCTCCGAAAAGACCCAGTACTTC.

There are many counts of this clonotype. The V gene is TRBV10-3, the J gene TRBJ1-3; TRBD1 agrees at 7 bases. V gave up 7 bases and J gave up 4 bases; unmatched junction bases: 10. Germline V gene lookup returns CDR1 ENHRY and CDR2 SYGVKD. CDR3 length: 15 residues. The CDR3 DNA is TGTGCCATCACCAAAGAGGGACAGAAGGGAAACACCATATATTTT. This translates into CAITKEGQKGNTIYF.

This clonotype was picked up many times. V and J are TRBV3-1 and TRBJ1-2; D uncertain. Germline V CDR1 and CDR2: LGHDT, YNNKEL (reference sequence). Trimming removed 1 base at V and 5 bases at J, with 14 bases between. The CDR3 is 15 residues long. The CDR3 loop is CASSQGSETAYGYTF. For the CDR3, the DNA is TGTGCCAGCAGCCAAGGGTCCGAGACCGCTTATGGCTACACCTTC.

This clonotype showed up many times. The CDR3 spells CSVETEPREQYF. The CDR3 nucleotides read TGCAGCGTTGAAACAGAGCCGAGGGAGCAGTACTTC. The rearrangement links TRBV29-1 to TRBJ2-7; D is uncertain. Deletions cut 2 bases from V and 7 bases from J, with 12 bases between. The germline V gene encodes CDR1 SQVTM and CDR2 ANQGSEA. The CDR3 length is 12 residues.

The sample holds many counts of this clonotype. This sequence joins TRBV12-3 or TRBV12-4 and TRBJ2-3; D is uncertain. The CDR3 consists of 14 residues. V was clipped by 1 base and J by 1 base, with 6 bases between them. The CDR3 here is CASSLDGGTDTQYF. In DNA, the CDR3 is TGTGCCAGCAGTTTAGACGGTGGCACAGATACGCAGTATTTT.

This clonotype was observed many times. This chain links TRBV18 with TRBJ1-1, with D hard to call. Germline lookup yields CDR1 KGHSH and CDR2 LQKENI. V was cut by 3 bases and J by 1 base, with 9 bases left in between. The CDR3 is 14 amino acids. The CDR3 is CASSPQSGNTEAFF. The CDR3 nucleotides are TGTGCCAGCTCACCGCAATCGGGGAACACTGAAGCTTTCTTT.

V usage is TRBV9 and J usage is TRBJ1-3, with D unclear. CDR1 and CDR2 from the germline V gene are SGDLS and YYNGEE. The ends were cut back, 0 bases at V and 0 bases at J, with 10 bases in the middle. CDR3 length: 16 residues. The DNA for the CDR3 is TGTGCCAGCAGCGTAGCAGGCACTGACTCTGGAAACACCATATATTTT. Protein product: CASSVAGTDSGNTIYF.

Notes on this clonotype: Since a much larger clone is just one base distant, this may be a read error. The CDR3 DNA reads as TGCAGCGTTGTCGAGACCCACGTTGCTGGGACCCAGTACTTC. Protein sequence: CSVVETHVAGTQYF. This chain links TRBV29-1 with TRBJ2-5; no clear D. The length of the CDR3 is 14 residues. V was pared by 4 bases and J by 7 bases, with 19 bases between. CDR1 and CDR2 from the germline V gene are SQVTM and ANQGSEA.

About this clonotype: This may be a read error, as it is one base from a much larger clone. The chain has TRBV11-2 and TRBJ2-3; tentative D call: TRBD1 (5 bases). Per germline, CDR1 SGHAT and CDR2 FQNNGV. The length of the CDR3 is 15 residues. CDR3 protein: CVSSLDSMQADTQYF. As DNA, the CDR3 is TGTGTCAGCAGCTTAGACAGCATGCAGGCAGATACGCAGTATTTT.

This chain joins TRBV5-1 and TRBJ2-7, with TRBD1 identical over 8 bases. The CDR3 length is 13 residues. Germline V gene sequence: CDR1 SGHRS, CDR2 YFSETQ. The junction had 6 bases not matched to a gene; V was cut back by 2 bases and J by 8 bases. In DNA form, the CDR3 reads TGCGCCAGCAGCTTCGGGACAGGAGGACAGCAGTACTTC. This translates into CASSFGTGGQQYF. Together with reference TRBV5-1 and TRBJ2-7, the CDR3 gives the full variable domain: KAGVTQTPRYLIKTRGQQVTLSCSPISGHRSVSWYQQTPGQGLQFLFEYFSETQRNKGNFPGRFSGRQFSNSRSEMNVSTLELGDSALYLCASSFGTGGQQYFGPGTRLTVT.

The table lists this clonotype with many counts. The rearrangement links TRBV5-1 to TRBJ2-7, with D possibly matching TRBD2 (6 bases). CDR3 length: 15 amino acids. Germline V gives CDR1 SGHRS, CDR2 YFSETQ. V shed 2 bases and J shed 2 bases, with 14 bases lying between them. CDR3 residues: CASSFGDFPPYEQYF. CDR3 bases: TGCGCCAGCAGCTTCGGGGACTTCCCACCCTACGAGCAGTACTTC.

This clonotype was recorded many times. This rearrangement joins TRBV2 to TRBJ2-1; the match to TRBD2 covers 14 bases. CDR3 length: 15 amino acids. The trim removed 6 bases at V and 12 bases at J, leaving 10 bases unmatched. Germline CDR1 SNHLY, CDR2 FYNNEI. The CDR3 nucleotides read TGTGCCAGCAGGGACGGACTAGCGGGGGGTCCTTGGCAGTTCTTC. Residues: CASRDGLAGGPWQFF.

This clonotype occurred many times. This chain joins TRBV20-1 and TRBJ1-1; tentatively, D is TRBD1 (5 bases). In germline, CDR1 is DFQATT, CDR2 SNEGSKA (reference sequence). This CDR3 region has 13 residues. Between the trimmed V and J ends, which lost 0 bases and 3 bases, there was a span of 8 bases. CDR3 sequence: CSARDSRDTEAFF. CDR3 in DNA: TGCAGTGCTAGAGATTCCAGGGACACTGAAGCTTTCTTT.